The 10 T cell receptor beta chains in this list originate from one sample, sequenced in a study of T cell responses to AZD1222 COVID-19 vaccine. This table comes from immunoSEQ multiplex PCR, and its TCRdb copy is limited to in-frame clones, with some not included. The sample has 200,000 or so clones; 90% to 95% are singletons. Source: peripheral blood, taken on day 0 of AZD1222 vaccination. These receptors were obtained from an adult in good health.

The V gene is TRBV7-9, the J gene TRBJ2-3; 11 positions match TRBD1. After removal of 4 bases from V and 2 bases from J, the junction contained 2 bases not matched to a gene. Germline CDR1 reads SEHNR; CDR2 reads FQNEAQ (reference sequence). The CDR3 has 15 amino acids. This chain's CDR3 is CASSWTGGDTDTQYF. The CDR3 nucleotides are TGTGCCAGCAGCTGGACAGGGGGCGACACAGATACGCAGTATTTT.

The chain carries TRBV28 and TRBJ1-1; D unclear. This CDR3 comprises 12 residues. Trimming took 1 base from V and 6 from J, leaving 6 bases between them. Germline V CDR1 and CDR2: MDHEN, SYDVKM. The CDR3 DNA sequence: TGTGCCAGCAGTTTATTCCCAGCTGAAGCTTTCTTT. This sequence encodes CASSLFPAEAFF.

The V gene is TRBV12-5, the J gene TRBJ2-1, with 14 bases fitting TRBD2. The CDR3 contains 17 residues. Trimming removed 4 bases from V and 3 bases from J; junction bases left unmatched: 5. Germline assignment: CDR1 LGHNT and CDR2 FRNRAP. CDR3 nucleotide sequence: TGTGCTAGTGGTTCACCTGGGACTAGCGGGGGCTACAATGAGCAGTTCTTC. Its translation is CASGSPGTSGGYNEQFF.

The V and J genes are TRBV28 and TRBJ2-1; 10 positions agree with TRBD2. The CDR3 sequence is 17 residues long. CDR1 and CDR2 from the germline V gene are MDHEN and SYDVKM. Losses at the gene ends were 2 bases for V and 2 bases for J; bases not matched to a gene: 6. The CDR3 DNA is TGTGCCAGCAGTTTAGTCCTAGCGGGGGATACCTACAATGAGCAGTTCTTC. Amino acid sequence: CASSLVLAGDTYNEQFF.

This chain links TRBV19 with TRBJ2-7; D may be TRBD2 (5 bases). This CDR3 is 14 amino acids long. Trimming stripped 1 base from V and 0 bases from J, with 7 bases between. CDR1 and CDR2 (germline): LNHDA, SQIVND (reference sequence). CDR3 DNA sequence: TGTGCCAGTAGTATAGCTGGGAGCTCCTACGAGCAGTACTTC. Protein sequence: CASSIAGSSYEQYF.

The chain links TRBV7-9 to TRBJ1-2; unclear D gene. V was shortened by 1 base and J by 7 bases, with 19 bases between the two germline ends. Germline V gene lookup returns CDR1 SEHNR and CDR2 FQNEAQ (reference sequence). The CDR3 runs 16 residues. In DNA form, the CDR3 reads TGTGCCAGCAGCTTAGATTCAAAGAGGGCGCGGCTTGGCTACACCTTC. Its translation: CASSLDSKRARLGYTF.

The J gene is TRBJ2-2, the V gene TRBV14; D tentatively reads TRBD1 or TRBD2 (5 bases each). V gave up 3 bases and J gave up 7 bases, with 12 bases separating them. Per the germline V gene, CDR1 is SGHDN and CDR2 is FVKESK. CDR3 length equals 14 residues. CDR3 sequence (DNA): TGTGCCAGCAGCCAGAGCCGGGGCGTCGGGGAGCTGTTTTTT. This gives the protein CASSQSRGVGELFF.

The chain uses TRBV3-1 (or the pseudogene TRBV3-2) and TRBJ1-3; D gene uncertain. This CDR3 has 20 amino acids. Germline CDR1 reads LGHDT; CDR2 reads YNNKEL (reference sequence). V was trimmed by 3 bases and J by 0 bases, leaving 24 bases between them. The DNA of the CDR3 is TGTGCCAGCAGCCACGGCGAAGCCGGCGGGCGACCTCGCTCTGGAAACACCATATATTTT. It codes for CASSHGEAGGRPRSGNTIYF.

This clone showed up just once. CDR3 sequence (DNA): TGTGCCACCAGTGCCCCGGGACAGGGAAACAATCAGCCCCAGCATTTT. Translation gives CATSAPGQGNNQPQHF. The genes are TRBV24-1 and TRBJ1-5; TRBD1 agrees at 9 bases. The V gene end was trimmed by 5 bases and the J gene end by 3 bases; junction bases not matched to a gene: 7. Germline CDR1 reads KGHDR; CDR2 reads SFDVKD. This CDR3 comprises 16 residues.

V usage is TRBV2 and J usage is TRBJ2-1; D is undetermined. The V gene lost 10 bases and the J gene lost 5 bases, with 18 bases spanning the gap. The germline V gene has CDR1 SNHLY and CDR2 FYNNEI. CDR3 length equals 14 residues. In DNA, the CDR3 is TGTGCCACCAGATCTACTGGGCAGGACAATGAGCAGTTCTTC. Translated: CATRSTGQDNEQFF.